The T cell receptor (beta chain) described here comes from a study of shared clonotypes between healthy human individuals. Repertoires were generated with immunoSEQ multiplex PCR, while TCRdb's copy carries only in-frame clones and drops some. The sample contains more than 1 million clones, around 78% of which appear only once. The ends lost 0 bases at V and 6 bases at J; junction bases unmatched: 6. Germline V gene lookup returns CDR1 SGDLS and CDR2 YYNGEE. There are 17 residues in the CDR3. Ten or more counts support this clone. V and J are TRBV9 and TRBJ2-1; 13 bases agree with TRBD2. The sequence was obtained from a man younger than 35 in good health. Some clones in this sample may be carry-over from other donors' samples. The sequenced sample consisted of memory CD4+ T cells from PBMCs. Subset specified: CD45RA-negative fraction. This chain's CDR3 is CASSVATTSGRFNEQFF. For the CDR3, the DNA is TGTGCCAGCAGCGTAGCTACGACTAGCGGGAGGTTCAATGAGCAGTTCTTC.